Presented here are 15 T cell receptor beta chains from one specimen sequenced in a study of T cells in localized non-small cell lung cancer. The assay was immunoSEQ multiplex PCR, and TCRdb's table has in-frame clones only and misses some. The sample has approximately 70,000 clones, approximately 87% seen once. The input for sequencing was peripheral blood, taken before any cancer treatment. The source is a male donor at least 60 years old with stage III squamous cell lung carcinoma.

The chain employs TRBV29-1 and TRBJ1-1; D not resolved. V was clipped by 5 bases and J by 0 bases, with 10 bases between them. The germline V gene encodes CDR1 SQVTM and CDR2 ANQGSEA. This CDR3 comprises 13 residues. This CDR3 reads CSVPGGMNTEAFF. The DNA for the CDR3 is TGCAGCGTTCCCGGAGGGATGAACACTGAAGCTTTCTTT.

The chain employs TRBV30 and TRBJ2-3; D is unresolved. Deletions cut 2 bases from V and 6 bases from J, with 12 bases between. Per germline, CDR1 GTSNPN and CDR2 SVGIG (reference sequence). CDR3 size: 13 residues. In DNA form, the CDR3 reads TGTGCCTGGAGTTGGCCAGAGAGGGATACGCAGTATTTT. Residues: CAWSWPERDTQYF.

The rearrangement joins TRBV6-5 to TRBJ1-6; D is uncertain. Trimming pared 6 bases from V and 7 bases from J, leaving 10 bases between. Germline values: CDR1 MNHEY, CDR2 SVGAGI. The CDR3 is 13 residues long. The CDR3 loop reads CASREGNNSPLHF. The CDR3 DNA reads as TGTGCCAGCAGGGAAGGCAACAATTCACCCCTCCACTTT.

This clone was recorded once. The CDR3 coding sequence is TGTGCCAGCAGCATGGGGTTAGGGCAGCCCCAGCATTTT. It yields the protein CASSMGLGQPQHF. The chain links TRBV6-5 to TRBJ1-5, with D uncertain. The CDR3 sequence is 13 residues long. V was pared by 6 bases and J by 7 bases, with 13 bases between. Germline CDR1 is MNHEY and CDR2 is SVGAGI.

The V and J genes are TRBV30 and TRBJ2-7; D gene uncertain. This CDR3 has 13 residues. V dropped 3 bases and J dropped 4 bases, with 13 bases sitting between them. Germline CDR1 is GTSNPN and CDR2 is SVGIG (reference sequence). The CDR3 coding sequence is TGTGCCTGGAGAGGCGGTATGAGATACGAGCAGTACTTC. The encoded protein is CAWRGGMRYEQYF.

The chain recombines TRBV11-3 with TRBJ1-1; D is unclear. Germline loops: CDR1 SGHNT, CDR2 YENEEA. Trimming removed 5 bases from V and 11 bases from J, with 21 bases in between. The CDR3 sequence is 14 residues long. The chain's CDR3 is CASSQEGPAVSAFF. The DNA for the CDR3 is TGTGCCAGCAGCCAAGAAGGGCCTGCCGTAAGCGCTTTCTTT.

The chain employs TRBV5-5 and TRBJ2-7; 10 positions match TRBD1. V lost 4 bases to trimming and J lost 4 bases; unmatched junction nucleotides: 11. CDR1 and CDR2 from the germline V gene are SGHKS and YYEKEE (reference sequence). The CDR3 is 16 amino acids. The CDR3 sequence: CASSRPGQGTRYEQYV. The CDR3 coding sequence is TGTGCCAGCAGCCGACCGGGACAGGGGACGAGGTACGAGCAGTACGTC.

J is TRBJ1-6 and V is TRBV2; weak D call: TRBD1 (5 bases). This CDR3 has 16 amino acids. The germline CDR1 and CDR2 sequences are SNHLY and FYNNEI. V was cut by 6 bases and J by 0 bases, with 12 bases left in between. CDR3 sequence: CASRSQVSSYNSPLHF. DNA of the CDR3: TGTGCCAGCAGGTCACAGGTTAGCTCCTATAATTCACCCCTCCACTTT.

This clone came up once. Germline and junction disagree at one end, which may indicate a read error. The chain has TRBV2 and TRBJ2-1; D possibly matches TRBD1 or TRBD2 (5 bases each). The CDR3 has 12 residues. The germline V gene has CDR1 SNHLY and CDR2 FYNNEI. Here the CDR3 DNA reads TGTGCCAGCAGTCAAGGGGCGGGTCTGAGTGTCTTC. This gives the protein CASSQGAGLSVF.

The chain carries TRBV7-2 and TRBJ2-2; D unresolved. Deletions cut 5 bases from V and 7 bases from J, with 8 bases between. The length of the CDR3 is 12 residues. Per germline, CDR1 SGHTA and CDR2 FQGNSA. The DNA of the CDR3 is TGTGCCAGCAGCGCCCAGTACGGGGAGCTGTTTTTT. Protein sequence: CASSAQYGELFF.

In its sample, this clone was seen a few times. This chain connects TRBV5-1 to TRBJ1-6; 10 bases are a match to TRBD1. J was trimmed by 10 bases and V by 0 bases; bases with no gene match: 4. The CDR3 has 15 residues. Per the germline V gene, CDR1 is SGHRS and CDR2 is YFSETQ. CDR3 bases: TGCGCCAGCAGCTTGGCCGGGACAGGGGAATCACCCCTCCACTTT. Translated, it gives CASSLAGTGESPLHF.

In this sample, this clone turned up a few times. This rearrangement joins TRBV13 to TRBJ1-2, with D possibly TRBD1 on 5 matching bases. This CDR3 has 14 amino acids. Germline V gives CDR1 PRHDT, CDR2 FYEKMQ (reference sequence). Trimming cost V 2 bases and J 3 bases, with 10 bases left between them. The CDR3 is CASSLRQIHYGYTF. CDR3 nucleotide sequence: TGTGCCAGCAGCTTACGACAGATACACTATGGCTACACCTTC.

This chain connects TRBV4-2 to TRBJ2-4, with D tentatively TRBD1 or TRBD2 (6 bases each). V lost 7 bases, J lost 9 bases, and 16 bases lay in between. The CDR3 spans 13 residues. Germline V gene lookup returns CDR1 LGHNA and CDR2 YNFKEQ. CDR3 in DNA: TGTGCCAGCACCCCGGGGGCTGGGGGCATTCAGTACTTC. Protein product: CASTPGAGGIQYF.

The chain recombines TRBV5-4 with TRBJ1-1; D is undetermined. V lost 0 bases and J 8 bases, leaving 17 bases between the germline ends. Germline CDR1 is SGHNT and CDR2 is YYREEE (reference sequence). The CDR3 spans 15 residues. The CDR3 coding sequence is TGTGCCAGCAGCTTGGGAGGTGGGGTCGTGAGGGAAGCTTTCTTT. Protein product: CASSLGGGVVREAFF. The whole variable domain, remainder taken from reference TRBV5-4 and TRBJ1-1, is ETGVTQSPTHLIKTRGQQVTLRCSSQSGHNTVSWYQQALGQGPQFIFQYYREEENGRGNFPPRFSGLQFPNYSSELNVNALELDDSALYLCASSLGGGVVREAFFGQGTRLTVV.

V gene TRBV30 combines with J gene TRBJ1-6; TRBD1 is a possible D gene (6 bases). This CDR3 has 13 amino acids. CDR1 is GTSNPN, CDR2 SVGIG, per germline (reference sequence). V lost 3 bases to trimming and J lost 9 bases, with 12 bases between them. The CDR3 loop is CAWRFGGSSPLHF. In DNA form, the CDR3 reads TGTGCCTGGAGATTTGGGGGCAGTTCACCCCTCCACTTT.